Sequencing of this T cell receptor beta chain was carried out in a study of OX40 agonist ivuxolimab in advanced cancers. Study-wide points: The study found among the lowest clonal expansion in partial responders at 0.1-3.0 mg/kg.

About this clone: Its antigen is not identified.

Libraries were prepared by immunoSEQ multiplex PCR; TCRdb keeps only in-frame clonotypes and omits some of them. The table records about 48,000 clones, 80% to 90% of them present only once. The CDR3 contains 14 residues. The ends were cut back, 1 base at V and 4 bases at J, with 10 bases in the middle. Germline V gene data show CDR1 as SGHVS and CDR2 as FQNEAQ. The starting material was CD4+ or CD8+ T cells sorted from blood, obtained in a trial of the OX40 agonist ivuxolimab. This chain joins TRBV7-8 and TRBJ1-2, with D possibly matching TRBD1 (5 bases). This TCR was recovered from an adult with an advanced solid tumor such as melanoma, head and neck, liver or kidney cancer. This CDR3 reads CASSLGGGTYGYTF. DNA of the CDR3: TGTGCCAGCAGCTTAGGGGGAGGGACCTATGGCTACACCTTC.